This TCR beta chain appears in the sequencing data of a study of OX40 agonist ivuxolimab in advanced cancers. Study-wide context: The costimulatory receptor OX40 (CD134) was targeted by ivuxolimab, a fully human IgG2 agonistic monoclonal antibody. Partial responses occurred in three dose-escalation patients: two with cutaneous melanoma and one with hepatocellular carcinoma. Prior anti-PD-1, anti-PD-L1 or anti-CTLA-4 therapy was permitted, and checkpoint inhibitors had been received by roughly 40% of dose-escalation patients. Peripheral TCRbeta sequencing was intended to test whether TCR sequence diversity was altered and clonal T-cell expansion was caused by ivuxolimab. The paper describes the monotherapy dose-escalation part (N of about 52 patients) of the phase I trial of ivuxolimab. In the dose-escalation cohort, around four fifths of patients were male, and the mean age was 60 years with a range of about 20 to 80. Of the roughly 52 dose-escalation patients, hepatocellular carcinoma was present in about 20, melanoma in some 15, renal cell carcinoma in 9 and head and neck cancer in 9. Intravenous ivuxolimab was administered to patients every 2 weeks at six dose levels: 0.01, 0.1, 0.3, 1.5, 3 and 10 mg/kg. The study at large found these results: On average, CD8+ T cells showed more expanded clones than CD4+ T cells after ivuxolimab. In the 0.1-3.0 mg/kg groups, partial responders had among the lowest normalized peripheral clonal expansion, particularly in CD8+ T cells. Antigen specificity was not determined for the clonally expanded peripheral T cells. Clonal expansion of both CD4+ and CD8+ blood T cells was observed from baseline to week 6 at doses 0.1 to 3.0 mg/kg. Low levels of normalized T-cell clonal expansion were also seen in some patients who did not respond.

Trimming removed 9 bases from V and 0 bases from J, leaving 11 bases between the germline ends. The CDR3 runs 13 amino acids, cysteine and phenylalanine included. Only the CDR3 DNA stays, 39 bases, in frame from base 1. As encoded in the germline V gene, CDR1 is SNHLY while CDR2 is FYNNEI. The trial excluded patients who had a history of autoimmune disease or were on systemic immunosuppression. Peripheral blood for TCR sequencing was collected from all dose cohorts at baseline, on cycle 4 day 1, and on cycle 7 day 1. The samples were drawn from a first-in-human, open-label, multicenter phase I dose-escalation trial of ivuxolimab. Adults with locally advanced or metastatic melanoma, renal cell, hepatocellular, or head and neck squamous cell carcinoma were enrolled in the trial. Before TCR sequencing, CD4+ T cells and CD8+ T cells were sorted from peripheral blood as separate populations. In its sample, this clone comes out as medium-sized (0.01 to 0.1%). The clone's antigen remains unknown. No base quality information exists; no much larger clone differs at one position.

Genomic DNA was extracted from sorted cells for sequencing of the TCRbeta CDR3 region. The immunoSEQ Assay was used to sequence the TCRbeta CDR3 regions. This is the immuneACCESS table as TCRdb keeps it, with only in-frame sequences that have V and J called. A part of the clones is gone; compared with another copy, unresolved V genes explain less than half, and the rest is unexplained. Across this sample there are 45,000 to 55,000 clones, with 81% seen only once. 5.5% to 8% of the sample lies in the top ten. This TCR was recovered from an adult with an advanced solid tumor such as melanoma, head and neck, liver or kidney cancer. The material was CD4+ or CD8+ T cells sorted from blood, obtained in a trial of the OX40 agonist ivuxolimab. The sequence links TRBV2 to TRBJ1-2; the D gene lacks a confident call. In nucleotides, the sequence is TGTGCCAGACAAGCTCACCCTAACTATGGCTACACCTTC. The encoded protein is CARQAHPNYGYTF.